There are a few counts of the clone carrying this TCR beta chain. Its antigen is currently unknown. Trimming took 4 bases from V and 4 from J, leaving 13 bases between them. Per the germline V gene, CDR1 is LGHDT and CDR2 is YNNKEL (reference sequence). The CDR3 loop spans 14 amino acids. Investigators prepared the TCR beta libraries by applying iRepertoire HTBI primers and Arm-PCR of CDR3 regions. TCRdb fed the multiplex PCR reads into MiXCR, producing one record per CDR3 protein. This sample has just over 600,000 distinct CDR3 sequences, with roughly 15% found just once. The sample belongs to a study of regulatory T cells in long-lasting Graves disease. Broader study findings: Under persistent disease, TRBV28, TRBJ1-2 and TRBJ2-5 were used preferentially. The work looked only at peripheral blood and did not look at thyroid tissue.

Noted time point: newly diagnosed GD, antithyroid drugs for less than 3 months. PBMC-derived RNA was used for the TCR library. These records were also assigned to another study, of T cells in Graves' hyperthyroidism and ophthalmopathy. That paper states: Diagnostic assessment was based on clinical symptoms, serum thyroxine and TRAb, thyroid ultrasound and orbital computed tomography. Most clonotypes that expanded in the thyroid above 0.001 also showed up in blood.

This receptor was obtained from a woman aged 30 to 39 with Graves disease. The source material was peripheral blood mononuclear cells (PBMCs), sampled at new diagnosis, from a patient treated with antithyroid drugs. The chain uses TRBV3-1 and TRBJ1-2, with D possibly TRBD1 on 6 matching bases. In DNA form, the CDR3 reads TGTGCCAGCAGCCGTCAACAGGGTCTCTATGGCTACACCTTC. Translated: CASSRQQGLYGYTF.